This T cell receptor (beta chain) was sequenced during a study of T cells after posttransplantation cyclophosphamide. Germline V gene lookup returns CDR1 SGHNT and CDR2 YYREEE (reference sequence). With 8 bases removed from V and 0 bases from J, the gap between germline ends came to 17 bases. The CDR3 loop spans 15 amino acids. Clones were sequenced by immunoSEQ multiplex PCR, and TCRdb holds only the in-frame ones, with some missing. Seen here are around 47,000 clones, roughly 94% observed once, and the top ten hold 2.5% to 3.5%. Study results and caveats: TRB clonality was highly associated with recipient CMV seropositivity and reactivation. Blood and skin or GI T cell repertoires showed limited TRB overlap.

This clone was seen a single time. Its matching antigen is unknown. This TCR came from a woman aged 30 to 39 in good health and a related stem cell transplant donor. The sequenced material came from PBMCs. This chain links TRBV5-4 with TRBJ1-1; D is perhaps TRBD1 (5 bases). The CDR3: CARVQETQLNTEAFF. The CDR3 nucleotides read TGTGCCAGGGTACAGGAGACCCAACTGAACACTGAAGCTTTCTTT.